This T cell receptor beta chain emerged from a study of blood T cell repertoires in COVID-19. The wider study: Specimens from acute and convalescent COVID-19 originated in the United States, Italy and Spain.

Method: immunoSEQ multiplex PCR; TCRdb's copy keeps in-frame clones and lacks some. The table lists 80,000 to 100,000 clones, around 87% of them singletons. The V gene's germline CDR1 is SGHNT and CDR2 YYREEE (reference sequence). The V end was cut by 0 bases, the J end by 9 bases, with 10 bases between. This CDR3 spans 13 amino acids. The source of this sequence is a human donor in a cohort sampled during active COVID-19. Material for sequencing was peripheral blood. The rearrangement links TRBV5-4 to TRBJ2-4, with D possibly being TRBD2 (5 bases). The CDR3 region has the DNA TGTGCCAGCAGCTTGGACGCGGGCAGCATTCAGTACTTC. Amino acid sequence: CASSLDAGSIQYF. Based on the CDR3 plus reference TRBV5-4 and TRBJ2-4, the full variable domain is ETGVTQSPTHLIKTRGQQVTLRCSSQSGHNTVSWYQQALGQGPQFIFQYYREEENGRGNFPPRFSGLQFPNYSSELNVNALELDDSALYLCASSLDAGSIQYFGAGTRLSVL.